The rows below give T cell receptor beta chains drawn from one sample of a study of shared clonotypes between healthy human individuals. Clones were read by immunoSEQ multiplex PCR, and TCRdb kept only the in-frame ones, dropping some. The data contain over 2 million clones, around 96% of them singletons. Sequenced sample: naive CD8+ T cells sorted from blood. These receptors all stem from a man younger than 30 in good health. Each CDR3 is given with its conserved first and last residue. The D gene is left open where the match is weak. Size tells how often a clone was seen (once, few, many) or the class of an expanded clone, and some rows leave it out.

D gene: -; J gene: TRBJ2-7; V gene: TRBV7-9; clone size: -; CDR3 DNA: TGTGCCAGCAGCTTCGGGGCGCACGAGCAGTACTTC; CDR3 protein: CASSFGAHEQYF
D gene: TRBD2; J gene: TRBJ2-7; V gene: TRBV7-9; clone size: -; CDR3 DNA: TGTGCCAGCAGCTTCTCGAGGGAGGGCCCCGAGCAGTACTTC; CDR3 protein: CASSFSREGPEQYF
D gene: TRBD2; J gene: TRBJ2-7; V gene: TRBV19; clone size: -; CDR3 DNA: TGTGCCAGTAGTATTGGACTAGTCGGCTACGAGCAGTACTTC; CDR3 protein: CASSIGLVGYEQYF
D gene: TRBD2; J gene: TRBJ2-7; V gene: TRBV10-3; clone size: few; CDR3 DNA: TGTGCCATCAGCGGGACTAGGATCGAGCAGTACTTC; CDR3 protein: CAISGTRIEQYF
D gene: TRBD1; J gene: TRBJ2-7; V gene: TRBV30; clone size: -; CDR3 DNA: TGTGCCTGGAATGACAGGGTATCCTACGAGCAGTACTTC; CDR3 protein: CAWNDRVSYEQYF
D gene: -; J gene: TRBJ2-5; V gene: TRBV9; clone size: -; CDR3 DNA: TGTGCCAGCAGGGCCCAAGCGGAAGAGACCCAGTACTTC; CDR3 protein: CASRAQAEETQYF
D gene: TRBD1; J gene: TRBJ2-1; V gene: TRBV19; clone size: -; CDR3 DNA: TGTGCCAGTAGTATCGACAGGGACATCTCCATTTTGGAGCAGTTCTTC; CDR3 protein: CASSIDRDISILEQFF
D gene: -; J gene: TRBJ2-5; V gene: TRBV28; clone size: -; CDR3 DNA: TGTGCCAGCAGTTTACCCGGGACCTGGGGGGAGACCCAGTACTTC; CDR3 protein: CASSLPGTWGETQYF
D gene: -; J gene: TRBJ2-5; V gene: TRBV19; clone size: -; CDR3 DNA: TGTGCCAGCGGCTGGCCCCAAGAGACCCAGTACTTC; CDR3 protein: CASGWPQETQYF
D gene: TRBD2; J gene: TRBJ2-7; V gene: TRBV7-2; clone size: -; CDR3 DNA: TGTGCCAGCAGCTTAGTACTAGCGGGAGGCGAGCAGTACTTC; CDR3 protein: CASSLVLAGGEQYF
D gene: -; J gene: TRBJ2-7; V gene: TRBV6-1; clone size: -; CDR3 DNA: TGTGCCAGCAGTGAGGGCTACCACTACGAGCAGTACTTC; CDR3 protein: CASSEGYHYEQYF
D gene: -; J gene: TRBJ2-3; V gene: TRBV5-1; clone size: -; CDR3 DNA: TGCGCCAGCAGCTTGGGTTTAGCAGATTATACTAGCACAGATACGCAGTATTTT; CDR3 protein: CASSLGLADYTSTDTQYF
D gene: -; J gene: TRBJ2-5; V gene: TRBV7-8; clone size: -; CDR3 DNA: TGTGCCAGCAGCTTAGATCCGGGAGCCCAAGAGACCCAGTACTTC; CDR3 protein: CASSLDPGAQETQYF
D gene: -; J gene: TRBJ1-2; V gene: TRBV5-6; clone size: once; CDR3 DNA: TGTGCCAGCAGCTTAAAAGGAACAGGACTGGGCTACACCTTC; CDR3 protein: CASSLKGTGLGYTF
D gene: TRBD2; J gene: TRBJ2-7; V gene: TRBV2; clone size: -; CDR3 DNA: TGTGCCAGCATCCCCGCGGGGGGCTCCACCTACGAGCAGTACTTC; CDR3 protein: CASIPAGGSTYEQYF
D gene: -; J gene: TRBJ2-5; V gene: TRBV5-6; clone size: once; CDR3 DNA: TGTGCCAGCAGTCTTGTAGGTGGAGAAGAGACCCAGTACTTC; CDR3 protein: CASSLVGGEETQYF
D gene: TRBD1; J gene: TRBJ2-7; V gene: TRBV28; clone size: -; CDR3 DNA: TGTGCCAGCACCCCCGACAGGGGGTCATACGAGCAGTACTTC; CDR3 protein: CASTPDRGSYEQYF
D gene: -; J gene: TRBJ2-4; V gene: TRBV13; clone size: -; CDR3 DNA: TGTGCCAGCAGCTCGCGGACCCCCACCAAAAACATTCAGTACTTC; CDR3 protein: CASSSRTPTKNIQYF
D gene: -; J gene: TRBJ2-7; V gene: TRBV27; clone size: -; CDR3 DNA: TGTGCCAGCAGTACCCTTGGGTTACGGTCCTACGAGCAGTACTTC; CDR3 protein: CASSTLGLRSYEQYF
D gene: TRBD1; J gene: TRBJ2-7; V gene: TRBV6-5; clone size: -; CDR3 DNA: TGTGCCAGCAGTTACTCGACGGGACAGGTCGCCTACGAGCAGTACTTC; CDR3 protein: CASSYSTGQVAYEQYF
D gene: -; J gene: TRBJ2-7; V gene: TRBV5-4; clone size: -; CDR3 DNA: TGTGCCAGCAGCGTCGGCCGTTCCCTGGAGCAGTACTTC; CDR3 protein: CASSVGRSLEQYF
D gene: -; J gene: TRBJ2-1; V gene: TRBV7-9; clone size: -; CDR3 DNA: TGTGCCAGCAGCTTAGCCTGGGGCCTTAGCTCCTACAATGAGCAGTTCTTC; CDR3 protein: CASSLAWGLSSYNEQFF
D gene: -; J gene: TRBJ2-7; V gene: TRBV6-1; clone size: -; CDR3 DNA: TGTGCCAGCAGTGAAAGGGACTCCTACGAGCAGTACTTC; CDR3 protein: CASSERDSYEQYF
D gene: TRBD1; J gene: TRBJ2-2; V gene: TRBV7-9; clone size: -; CDR3 DNA: TGTGCCAGCAGCTCGACAGGGGAATCTACCGGGGAGCTGTTTTTT; CDR3 protein: CASSSTGESTGELFF
D gene: TRBD2; J gene: TRBJ2-5; V gene: TRBV27; clone size: -; CDR3 DNA: TGTGCCAGCAGTCCCGGGACTAGCTTGAGTGAGACCCAGTACTTC; CDR3 protein: CASSPGTSLSETQYF
D gene: -; J gene: TRBJ1-1; V gene: TRBV9; clone size: once; CDR3 DNA: TGTGCCAGCAGCCCTCGGTCCCTGAACACTGAAGCTTTCTTT; CDR3 protein: CASSPRSLNTEAFF
D gene: TRBD1; J gene: TRBJ1-2; V gene: TRBV6-1; clone size: -; CDR3 DNA: TGTGCCAGCAGTGAAGGGGACAGCTTGTATGGCTACACCTTC; CDR3 protein: CASSEGDSLYGYTF
D gene: -; J gene: TRBJ1-1; V gene: TRBV15; clone size: -; CDR3 DNA: TGTGCCACCAGCGAGGGTAACACTGAAGCTTTCTTT; CDR3 protein: CATSEGNTEAFF
D gene: -; J gene: TRBJ1-1; V gene: TRBV6-1; clone size: -; CDR3 DNA: TGTGCCAGCAGTGGAGGGGCGGGGAACACTGAAGCTTTCTTT; CDR3 protein: CASSGGAGNTEAFF
D gene: -; J gene: TRBJ1-2; V gene: TRBV4-1; clone size: -; CDR3 DNA: TGCGCCAGCAGCCAGGGTAAGGATGGTGGCTACACCTTC; CDR3 protein: CASSQGKDGGYTF
D gene: -; J gene: TRBJ2-3; V gene: TRBV6-5; clone size: -; CDR3 DNA: TGTGCCAGCAGTTACTCGGTTACCGGACTAGATACGCAGTATTTT; CDR3 protein: CASSYSVTGLDTQYF
D gene: TRBD2; J gene: TRBJ2-5; V gene: TRBV4-1; clone size: -; CDR3 DNA: TGCGCCAGCAGCCAAAAGGCGGGAGGGCCTCAGGAGACCCAGTACTTC; CDR3 protein: CASSQKAGGPQETQYF
D gene: -; J gene: TRBJ2-7; V gene: TRBV7-9; clone size: -; CDR3 DNA: TGTGCCAGCAACCAGCCGGGTACCGAGCAGTACTTC; CDR3 protein: CASNQPGTEQYF
D gene: -; J gene: TRBJ2-1; V gene: TRBV25-1; clone size: -; CDR3 DNA: TGTGCCAGCAGTCCCGACTATCGGCAGTTCTTC; CDR3 protein: CASSPDYRQFF
D gene: -; J gene: TRBJ2-7; V gene: TRBV15; clone size: -; CDR3 DNA: TGTGCCACCAGCAGAGATTACGGGAGCATCGACGAGCAGTACTTC; CDR3 protein: CATSRDYGSIDEQYF
D gene: TRBD1; J gene: TRBJ1-2; V gene: TRBV27; clone size: -; CDR3 DNA: TGTGCCAGCAGTTACGGGACAGGGCTGTATGGCTACACCTTC; CDR3 protein: CASSYGTGLYGYTF
D gene: -; J gene: TRBJ2-1; V gene: TRBV7-3; clone size: -; CDR3 DNA: TGTGCCAGCAGCTTAAACTGGTCGGATGAGCAGTTCTTC; CDR3 protein: CASSLNWSDEQFF
D gene: -; J gene: TRBJ1-2; V gene: TRBV10-1; clone size: -; CDR3 DNA: TGCGCCAGCAGTGAGACGGGGGGCTATGGCTACACCTTC; CDR3 protein: CASSETGGYGYTF
D gene: -; J gene: TRBJ1-5; V gene: TRBV29-1; clone size: -; CDR3 DNA: TGCAGCGTTCATGACCGTGGAGGGCCTCGGAATCAGCCCCAGCATTTT; CDR3 protein: CSVHDRGGPRNQPQHF
D gene: TRBD1; J gene: TRBJ1-1; V gene: TRBV11-1; clone size: -; CDR3 DNA: TGTGCCAGCAGCTTAAGGGACAGGCCGGACACTGAAGCTTTCTTT; CDR3 protein: CASSLRDRPDTEAFF
D gene: TRBD1; J gene: TRBJ1-2; V gene: TRBV11-2; clone size: -; CDR3 DNA: TGTGCCAGCAGCTTACATGGACAGGGGGCGAAGGGCTACACCTTC; CDR3 protein: CASSLHGQGAKGYTF
D gene: -; J gene: TRBJ2-2; V gene: TRBV7-2; clone size: -; CDR3 DNA: TGTGCCAGCAGCCCTCGCCTCGGGTCCTCGCCCGGGGAGCTGTTTTTT; CDR3 protein: CASSPRLGSSPGELFF